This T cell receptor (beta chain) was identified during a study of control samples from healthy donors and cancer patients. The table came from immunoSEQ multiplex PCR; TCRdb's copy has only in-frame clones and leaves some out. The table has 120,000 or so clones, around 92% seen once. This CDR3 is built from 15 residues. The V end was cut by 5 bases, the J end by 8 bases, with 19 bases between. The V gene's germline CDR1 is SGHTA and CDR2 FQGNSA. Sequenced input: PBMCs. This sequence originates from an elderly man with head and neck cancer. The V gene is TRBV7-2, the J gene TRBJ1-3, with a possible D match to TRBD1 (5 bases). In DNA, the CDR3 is TGTGCCAGCAGCCTCGAAGGGGCGGGGTACGACACCATATATTTT. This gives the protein CASSLEGAGYDTIYF.